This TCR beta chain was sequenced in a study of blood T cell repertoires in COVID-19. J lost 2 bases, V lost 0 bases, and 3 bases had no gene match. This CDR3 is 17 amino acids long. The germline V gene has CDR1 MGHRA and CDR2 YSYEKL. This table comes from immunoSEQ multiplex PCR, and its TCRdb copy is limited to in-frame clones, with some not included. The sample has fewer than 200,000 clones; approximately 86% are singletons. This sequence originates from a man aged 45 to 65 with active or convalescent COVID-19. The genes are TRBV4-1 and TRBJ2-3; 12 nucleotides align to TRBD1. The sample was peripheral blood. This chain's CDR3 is CASSQDPGQGATDTQYF. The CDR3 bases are TGCGCCAGCAGCCAAGACCCGGGACAGGGGGCCACAGATACGCAGTATTTT.